Sequencing of this T cell receptor (beta chain) was carried out in a study of cytomegalovirus exposure and HLA in healthy donors (dated by TCRdb to the late 2010s). For the study in its entirety: An earlier analysis of several hundred of the donors reported around 280 Gb of sequence data and around 110 million unique TCR beta sequences obtained from about 180 million T cells. An early release covering just under 650 HLA-typed donors comprised about 300 gigabases of sequencing data and tens of millions of unique TCR sequences. Of the approximately 400 genotyped donors, over 80% were placed in the genetic ancestry cluster associated with self-reported Caucasian donors. The study aimed to test whether cataloging public T cell receptors could reveal signatures of past pathogen exposure. The T cell repertoires of under 750 subjects were profiled by immunosequencing and related to cytomegalovirus serostatus. In addition to the first cohort of roughly 700 subjects, a separate validation cohort of over 90 different subjects was used. High-throughput TCR immunosequencing, statistical association of individual TCRs with disease status, and machine learning were combined to predict cytomegalovirus infection status. In a later analysis, previously published TCR beta repertoires from more than 500 donors were re-analyzed and high-resolution HLA genotyping was added so that TCR occurrence patterns could be studied. Rather than using new phenotypic data, the later analysis identified candidate immune exposures from TCR beta sequences and from how often those sequences occurred across donors. To decide whether each TCR beta V gene segment behaved as functional or pseudogenic, an earlier analysis of approximately 600 of the donors relied on high-throughput TCR beta sequencing. Donor age, sex, ethnicity and CMV serostatus were compiled alongside the repertoire data. In a later genetic analysis, genome-wide SNP genotypes for about 55% of the roughly 700 donors were used, and that subset was treated as a discovery cohort. Every discovery cohort repertoire had been produced on one sequencing platform. Both class I and class II loci were covered by HLA typing, at four-digit resolution. The number of typed donors differed by locus: about 620-630 for A, B, C, DRB1 and DQB1; some 540 for DQA1; approximately 600 for DPA1; and 450 to 480 for DPB1. A few DR-DQ haplotypes were treated as single units for association and clustering because of strong linkage in the cohort. Among 398 genotyped donors of the cohort, an average of approximately 240,000 unique TCR beta nucleotide sequences were sequenced per donor, roughly 18% of them non-productive.

V is reduced by 6 bases and J by 8 bases, leaving a spacing of 5 bases between them. There are 9 amino acids in the CDR3, from cysteine to phenylalanine inclusive. CDR3 DNA only is kept here, 27 bases in frame from base 1. The germline V gene (reference sequence) sets CDR1 to DFQATT and CDR2 to SNEGSKA. The library was made by the immunoSEQ multiplex PCR assay. A mixture of 60 forward primers for TCR Vbeta segments and 13 reverse primers for TCR Jbeta segments was used in the multiplex PCR. The CDR3 region of rearranged TCR beta genes was amplified from genomic DNA by a multiplex PCR assay. Amplified TCR beta libraries were sequenced as 87-base-pair reads on the Illumina HiSeq System. On the authors' methods: Across the 500 to 750 repertoires, a later analysis counted roughly 77 million unique TCR beta chains, 9.5 million to 12 million of which were shared by at least two donors. To remove PCR and sequencing errors, raw reads were error-corrected and collapsed into unique sequences using a nearest-neighbor algorithm that merged closely related sequences. V, D and J gene segments were assigned by aligning CDR3 sequences to IMGT reference sequences. For a sequence to be retained, a match of at least six nucleotides was required to both a V gene segment and a J gene segment. Rearrangements were called productive when the CDR3 lacked stop codons and stayed in frame with V and J; all others were non-productive. Following IMGT convention, CDR3 was defined as the stretch from the second conserved V-encoded cysteine to the conserved J-encoded phenylalanine. The earlier analysis of 500 to 750 of the donors excluded any sequence lacking an unambiguous match to a single V gene segment. An earlier analysis of about 600 of the donors called V segments functional above 56.7% productive rearrangements and segregating when the between-donor standard deviation exceeded 5%. A statistical classification framework was built to diagnose cytomegalovirus status from the catalog of TCR beta chain sequences. In a later analysis, V and J genes were assigned by comparing TCR nucleotide sequences against IMGT/GENE-DB human TR gene sequences. In a later analysis, CDR3 sequences and most-parsimonious VDJ recombination scenarios were assigned using the TCRdist pipeline. In a later analysis, each TCR beta chain was defined by its CDR3 amino acid sequence together with its V-gene family, and reads lacking a unique V-gene family were excluded. A later analysis removed 550 to 700 highly shared, low-generation-probability nucleotide sequences to deal with suspected cross-contamination and a sequencing artifact. In a later analysis, a clonal expansion index was calculated for each public chain from normalized within-repertoire ranks of inferred template counts. A later analysis computed generation probabilities with a VDJ recombination model fitted to out-of-frame rearrangements, and checked the results against IGoR. A later analysis scored TCR-TCR, TCR-HLA and TCR-CMV co-occurrence with hypergeometric tests, applying a repertoire-size bias correction to TCR pairs. False discovery rates were estimated in a later analysis by permuting HLA or CMV assignments 20 times. A later analysis grouped co-occurring TCRs with DBSCAN, adding TCRdist sequence similarity when clustering within HLA-allele-positive subsets. Repertoires with fewer than 30,000 or more than 120,000 public chains were left out of co-occurrence clustering, as were five repertoires with anomalous nucleotide sharing. Entries here come from immuneACCESS through TCRdb and include only in-frame sequences with V and J called. Some clones fail to appear in such tables; in the studies checked, an unresolved V gene covers under half of the shortfall, and the cause of the remainder is unknown. D and trimming were read from the DNA, whereas the V and J calls and clone size are those reported in that table. The sample table lists 80,000 to 90,000 clones, roughly 84% of them with a count of one. 2.7% of the sample goes to the ten largest clones.

The cohort was made up of 650 to 700 healthy bone marrow donors. At the time of sampling, all cohort members were nominally healthy, though unrecorded immune exposures were likely present. The donor was CMV seronegative and belonged to the group of 352 seronegative cohort members. A peripheral blood sample was provided by each donor, and peripheral blood mononuclear cells were used for TCR beta sequencing. The Qiagen DNeasy Blood Extraction Kit was used to extract genomic DNA from the blood cell samples. What the authors observed across the whole study: Broadly in line with IMGT annotations, most TCR beta V segments showed up in productive rearrangements about 87% or about 30% of the time in an earlier analysis of around 600 of the donors. A further reported finding was that TCR beta sequences accurately predicted the HLA-A and HLA-B alleles for most subjects in the first cohort. Specific HLA alleles were associated with 16,951 TCR beta sequences at a false discovery rate of 0.05 in a later analysis. Immune exposure information for the cohort was limited to CMV serostatus. According to the authors, the approach could potentially be generalized to other disease states and immunological phenotypes. The classifier was reported to diagnose cytomegalovirus status with high specificity and sensitivity in both the original cohort and the validation cohort. When HLA alleles, especially DR and DQ, strongly co-occurred, attributing TCR associations to individual alleles was difficult. The 87-base-pair reads could not distinguish some IMGT-functional V segments, including TRBV6-2 and TRBV6-3, so those segments were excluded. While some public TCRs were present in many individuals, most TCR sequences turned up only very rarely across donors. A cluster of highly shared sequence variants was judged likely to represent a technical artifact of the sequencing pipeline. Roughly uniform sequencing depth across donors was assumed in presence/absence analyses, although this assumption may not hold. According to a later analysis, most CMV-associated TCR beta chains appeared to be HLA-restricted, and the HLA associations seemed to be driven largely by CMV exposure. A later analysis found that TCR association rates varied across HLA loci, with DRB1 alleles showing the most associated TCRs and HLA-C alleles the fewest. Because HLA typing was missing for some donors at each locus, association tests included only the typed subset. In a later analysis, several top co-occurrence clusters were reported to appear linked to parvovirus B19, influenza, CMV and Epstein-Barr virus. The study gave a list of over 150 TCR beta chains associated with cytomegalovirus. The cohort was sequenced for TCR beta chains only, and without alpha or paired-chain data the features that could be detected were limited. Correlated functional status among segregating V segments might be attributable to linkage disequilibrium, but an unknown experimental factor could not be ruled out. In a later analysis, HLA-associated TCR beta chains were found to be more clonally expanded and to have lower generation probabilities than equally common non-associated chains. According to a later genetic analysis, donors in an Asian-associated ancestry cluster had fewer N-insertions in productive TCRs than the approximately 670-donor mean. A few of the identified cytomegalovirus-associated TCR beta chains were confirmed in vitro to be specific for cytomegalovirus antigens. A later genetic analysis associated a missense DCLRE1C variant with V-gene and J-gene trimming of TCR beta chains, and an independent cohort replicated the association. Some 15 rarely observed V segments, including chromosome 9 orphons, were excluded from the earlier analysis of approximately 500 of the donors because counts were too low.

As concerns this clone: Its binding antigen is unknown. One base away there is no much larger clone; base qualities are not given.

The specimen was PBMCs. The rearrangement joined TRBV20-1 to TRBJ2-1, with the D gene not clear enough to name. This clonotype was sampled from a man aged 25 to 40 in good health and CMV-seronegative. The CDR3 protein sequence reads: CSAAYEQFF. The DNA sequence is TGCAGTGCGGCATATGAGCAGTTCTTC.